Included here is one T cell receptor beta chain sequence, with context. Method: immunoSEQ multiplex PCR; TCRdb's copy keeps in-frame clones and lacks some. The sample lists 65,000 to 70,000 clones, 84% occurring once. The data were obtained in a study of control samples from healthy donors and cancer patients. The V gene's germline CDR1 is LNHDA and CDR2 SQIVND (reference sequence). J was trimmed by 0 bases and V by 5 bases; bases with no gene match: 8. The CDR3 extends over 16 amino acids. This sequence originates from a woman in her forties or fifties with lung cancer. This chain joins TRBV19 and TRBJ1-1; 8 nucleotides match TRBD1. The sample was PBMCs. CDR3 region: CASSPLPGQVNTEAFF. The CDR3 DNA reads as TGTGCCAGTAGTCCATTACCGGGACAGGTGAACACTGAAGCTTTCTTT.